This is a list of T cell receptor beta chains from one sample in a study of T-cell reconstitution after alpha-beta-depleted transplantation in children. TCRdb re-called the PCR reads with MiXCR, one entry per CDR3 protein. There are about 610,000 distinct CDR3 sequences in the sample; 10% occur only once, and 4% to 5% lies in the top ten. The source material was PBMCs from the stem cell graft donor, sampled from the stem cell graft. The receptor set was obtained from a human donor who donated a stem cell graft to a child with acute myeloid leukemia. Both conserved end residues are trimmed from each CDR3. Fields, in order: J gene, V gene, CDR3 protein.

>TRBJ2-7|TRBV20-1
SARLAGGLPYEQY
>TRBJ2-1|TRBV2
ASSVSTNEQF
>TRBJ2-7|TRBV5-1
ASSLTVGTVGEQY
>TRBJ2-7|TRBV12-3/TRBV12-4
ASGASYEQY
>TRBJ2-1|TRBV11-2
ASSSEGLPNNEQF
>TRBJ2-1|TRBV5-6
ASSHPDLTGTSGSRYNEQF
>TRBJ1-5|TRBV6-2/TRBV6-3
ASSEGHQPQH
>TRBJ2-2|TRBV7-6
ASSSPRGRNTGELF
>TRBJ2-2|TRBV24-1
ATSGRADTGELF
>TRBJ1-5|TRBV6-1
ASSEIGGAYQPQH
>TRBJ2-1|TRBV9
ASSVGVGAPNEQF
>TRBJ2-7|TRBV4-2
ASSNFGTSGRRSSYEQY
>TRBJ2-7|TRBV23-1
ASSLFRDLYEQY
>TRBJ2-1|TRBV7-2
ASTLSDSPTYNEQF
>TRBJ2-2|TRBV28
ASSWGGGELF
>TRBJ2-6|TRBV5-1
ASRQLISGANVLT
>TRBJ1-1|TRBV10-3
AISGGGGQGNTEAF
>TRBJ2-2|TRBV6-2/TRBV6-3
ASAIMANTGELF
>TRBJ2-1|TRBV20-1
SADSGTPSKF
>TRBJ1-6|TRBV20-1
SARKVKGTTGSPLH